This record concerns one T cell receptor (beta chain) sequence. The target of this receptor is not known. Qualities for individual bases were not recorded, and no much larger clone is one base off. The data were obtained in a study of graft-versus-host responses after intestinal transplantation (dated by TCRdb to the early 2020s). Regarding the study in general: The transplants that recipients got were multivisceral, liver-intestinal, or isolated intestinal. After intestinal transplantation, graft-versus-host and host-versus-graft alloreactive T cell clones in the graft, circulation and bone marrow were tracked using bulk TCR-beta CDR3 sequencing. Rather than being sequenced by the commercial service, samples from a few later patients were sequenced in-house on an Illumina MiSeq and processed with MiXCR. Donor T cell macrochimerism was defined as a peak of at least 4% donor T cells among recipient peripheral blood mononuclear cells. Of the roughly 25 intestinal transplant recipients enrolled in the cohort, one of whom was a retransplant, a few patients without pretransplant specimens were excluded. Alloreactive clones were identified by sequencing pre-transplant mixed lymphocyte reaction products and comparing them with unstimulated pre-transplant donor and recipient T cells. Anti-thymocyte globulin induction was given to all recipients, followed by maintenance tacrolimus and steroids for 2 to 4 years. The paper as a whole reports these results and caveats: Patients with donor T cell macrochimerism had high GvH to HvG T cell clonal ratios in their allografts. GvH clones were detected in recipient bone marrow, and some appeared earlier in ileal mucosa or blood, consistent with an intestinal mucosal origin. Early after transplant, peak levels of circulating GvH clones were found to be associated with declines in HvG clones. The relatively low number and heterogeneity of intestinal transplant patients limited the conclusions.

There are 13 amino acids in the CDR3, from cysteine to phenylalanine inclusive. The CDR3 DNA has 39 bases and is translated from base 1. The CDR1 and CDR2 encoded by the germline V gene (reference sequence) are WNHNN and SYGVQD. Sample time point, as interpreted from the label and publication: cells obtained before transplantation from donor or recipient. CD3+CD4+ and CD3+CD8+ populations were FACS-sorted from unstimulated pre-transplant donor and recipient cells taken from spleen or lymph nodes. Library creation used the immunoSEQ multiplex PCR assay. In most patients, genomic DNA was isolated using the Qiagen DNeasy Blood and Tissue Kit and sent frozen to Adaptive Biotechnologies for TCR sequencing. For most patients, high-throughput TCR-beta CDR3 sequencing of genomic DNA was performed by Adaptive Biotechnologies. On the study's bioinformatics: Adaptive's ImmunoSEQ software was the source of the TCR sequencing data for 15 to 20 patients, while three other patients were processed with MiXCR and VDJtools. To correct CD4 versus CD8 sorting errors, any sequence found in both subsets at a frequency ratio below 5:1 was removed. Because the origin of CDR3 nucleotide sequences shared between donor and recipient could not be assigned, those sequences were removed. Alloreactive clones required at least 2-fold expansion over unstimulated cells and minimum CFSE-low frequency of 0.002% (template counts) or 0.001% (read counts). Mappable clones were those detected in sequenced pre-transplant spleen, lymph node, or MLR CFSE-low populations of the donor or recipient. The cumulative frequency of alloreactive clones was calculated as a percentage of all sequences, weighted by copy number. TCRdb mirrors the immuneACCESS table, restricted to in-frame sequences. Some clones are absent from its copies; in checked studies, under half trace to an unresolved V gene, and the reason for the others is unknown. That table is the source of V, J and clone size, and D and trimming were worked out from the DNA. The sample contains tens of thousands of clones, 85% to 95% of them found a single time. Approximately 0.2% of the sample comes from the top ten.

This receptor chain uses TRBV10-1 and TRBJ2-5; the D gene assignment is ambiguous. The DNA end favors TRBJ2-7, so the J call may be wrong. Sequences were derived from unstimulated CD8+ T cells sorted from spleen or lymph node cells, sampled before transplant. The origin of this receptor is a human donor who was the organ donor for an intestinal transplant. The CDR3 amino acid sequence is: CASSDPDGYEQYF. The nucleotide sequence reads TGCGCCAGCAGTGATCCGGACGGCTACGAGCAGTACTTC.